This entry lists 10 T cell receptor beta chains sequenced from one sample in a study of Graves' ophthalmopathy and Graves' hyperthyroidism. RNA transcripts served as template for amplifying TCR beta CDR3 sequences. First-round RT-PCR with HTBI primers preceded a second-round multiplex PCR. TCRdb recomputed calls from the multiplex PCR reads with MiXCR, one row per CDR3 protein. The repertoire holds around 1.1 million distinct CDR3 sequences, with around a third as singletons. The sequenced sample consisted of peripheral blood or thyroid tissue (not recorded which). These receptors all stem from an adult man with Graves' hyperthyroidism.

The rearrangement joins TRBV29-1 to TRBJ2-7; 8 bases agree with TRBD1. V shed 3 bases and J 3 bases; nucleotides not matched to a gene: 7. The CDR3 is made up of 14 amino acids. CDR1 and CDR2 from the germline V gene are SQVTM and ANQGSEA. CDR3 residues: CSVEGQVGNYEQYF. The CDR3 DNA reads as TGCAGCGTTGAGGGACAGGTGGGGAACTACGAGCAGTACTTC.

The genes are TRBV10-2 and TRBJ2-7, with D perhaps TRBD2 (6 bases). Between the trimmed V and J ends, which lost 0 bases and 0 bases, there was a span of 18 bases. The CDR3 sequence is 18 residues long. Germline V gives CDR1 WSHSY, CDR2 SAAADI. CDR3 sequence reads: CASSESKSRGESSYEQYF. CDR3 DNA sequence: TGCGCCAGCAGTGAGTCGAAGTCGCGGGGCGAAAGCTCCTACGAGCAGTACTTC.

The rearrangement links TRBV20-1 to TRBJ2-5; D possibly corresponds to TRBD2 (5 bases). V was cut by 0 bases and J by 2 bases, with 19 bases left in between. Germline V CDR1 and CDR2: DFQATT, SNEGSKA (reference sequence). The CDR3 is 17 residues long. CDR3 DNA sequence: TGCAGTGCTAGAGATCTGAATAGGAGACTACCTCAAGAGACCCAGTACTTC. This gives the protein CSARDLNRRLPQETQYF.

CDR3 in amino acids: CASSYGPHRRPGYTF. CDR3 coding DNA: TGTGCCAGCAGTTACGGCCCCCATCGACGGCCTGGCTACACCTTC. The genes are TRBV12-3 or TRBV12-4 and TRBJ1-2, with D hard to call. This CDR3 has 15 residues. The V gene lost 4 bases and the J gene lost 7 bases, with 19 bases spanning the gap.

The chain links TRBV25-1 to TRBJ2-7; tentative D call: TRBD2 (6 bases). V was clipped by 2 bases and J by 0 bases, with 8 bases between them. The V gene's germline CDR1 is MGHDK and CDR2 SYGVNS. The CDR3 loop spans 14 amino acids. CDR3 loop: CASSEPGDSYEQYF. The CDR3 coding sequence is TGTGCCAGCAGTGAACCGGGAGACTCCTACGAGCAGTACTTC.

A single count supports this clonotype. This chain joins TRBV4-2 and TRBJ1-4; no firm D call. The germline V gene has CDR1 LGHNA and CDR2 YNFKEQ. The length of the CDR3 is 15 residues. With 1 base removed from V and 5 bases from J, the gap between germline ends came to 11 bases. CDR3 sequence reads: CASSQGIMLNEKLFF. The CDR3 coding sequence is TGTGCCAGCAGCCAAGGAATTATGTTAAATGAAAAACTGTTTTTT.

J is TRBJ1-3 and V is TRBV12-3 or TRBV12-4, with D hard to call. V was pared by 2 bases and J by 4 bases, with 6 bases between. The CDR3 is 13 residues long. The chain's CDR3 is CASSLKEGNTIYF. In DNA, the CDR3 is TGTGCCAGCAGTTTAAAAGAGGGAAACACCATATATTTT.

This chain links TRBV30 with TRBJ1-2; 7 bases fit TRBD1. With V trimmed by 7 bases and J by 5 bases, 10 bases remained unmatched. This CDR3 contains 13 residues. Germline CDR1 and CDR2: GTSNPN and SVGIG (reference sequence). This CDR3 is CAFSGGTVYGYTF. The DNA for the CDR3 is TGTGCCTTTAGTGGGGGGACAGTATATGGCTACACCTTC. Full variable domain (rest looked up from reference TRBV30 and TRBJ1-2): SQTIHQWPATLVQPVGSPLSLECTVEGTSNPNLYWYRQAAGRGLQLLFYSVGIGQISSEVPQNLSASRPQDRQFILSSKKLLLSDSGFYLCAFSGGTVYGYTFGSGTRLTVV.

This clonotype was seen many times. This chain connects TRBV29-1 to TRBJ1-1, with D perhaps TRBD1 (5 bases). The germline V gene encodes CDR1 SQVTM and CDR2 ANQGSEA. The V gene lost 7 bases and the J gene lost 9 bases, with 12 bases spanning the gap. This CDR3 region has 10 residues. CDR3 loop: CSADSSQAFF. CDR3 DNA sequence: TGCAGCGCTGACAGTTCGCAAGCTTTCTTT.

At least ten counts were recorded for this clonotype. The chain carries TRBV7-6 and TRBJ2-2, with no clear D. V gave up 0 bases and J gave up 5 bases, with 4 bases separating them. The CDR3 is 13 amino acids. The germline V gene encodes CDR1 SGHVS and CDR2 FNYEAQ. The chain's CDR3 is CASSLAETGELFF. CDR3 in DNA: TGTGCCAGCAGCTTAGCGGAGACCGGGGAGCTGTTTTTT.